This TCR beta chain was retrieved from a study of T cell clusters in autoimmune cytopenias (dated by TCRdb to about 2019). Background for the entire study: The 11 to 15 chronic lymphocytic leukemia controls were untreated and had no autoimmune cytopenia; mean and median ages were roughly 65 and 59 years, and roughly five were female. Per sample, TRB sequencing gave a median depth of about 52,000 reads and a median of about 2,500 distinct TRB clonotypes. Alongside healthy, CLL and autoimmune hepatitis controls, autoimmune cytopenia patients had their peripheral blood TRB and IGH repertoires sequenced at active disease and again during treatment follow-up. The study was designed to test whether a disease-specific immune repertoire signature usable as a blood-based biomarker is carried by autoimmune cytopenia patients. For primary cytopenia, about two dozen age-matched healthy donors were used as controls, and for secondary cytopenia, more than 13 age-matched CLL patients were used as controls. Summary of the overall study and its limitations: The cluster-lack signature was not observed for secondary cytopenia versus CLL, as the signature was apparently masked by the dominant lymphoma-associated repertoire. GLIPH results suggested that primary autoimmune cytopenia patients were missing physiological T cell clusters, with 51 clusters found only in healthy donors compared with about 16 found only in patients. Shifts in the TRB repertoire, including less even repertoires in secondary cytopenia and CLL, were mostly a reflection of lymphoma bias and not of autoimmunity. Compared with active autoimmune hepatitis patients, healthy donors had almost three times as many exclusive TRB clusters, a finding consistent with an autoimmunity-wide signature. The T cell clusters were defined in silico only, and their functional role remained to be validated experimentally.

TRB rearrangements were amplified by multiplex PCR using a touch-down protocol with TRB-A and TRB-B primer pools mixed in one tube. Two consecutive PCR reactions with Phusion HS II polymerase added Illumina adapters and sample indices to the amplicons. The amplicons were gel-purified using the NucleoSpin Gel and PCR Clean-up kit, after which quantification was performed by Qubit and quality was checked on an Agilent 2100 Bioanalyzer. Sequencing of the libraries was done on an Illumina MiSeq with paired-end, single-indexed, 600-cycle runs. As for how the authors treated the data: Alignment and assembly of TRB reads were performed with MiXCR version 2.1.12 and the default MiXCR reference library. Each unique CDR3 nucleotide sequence defined a clone, and only productive sequences with at least two reads were analysed. To assess repertoire diversity, an R script computed alpha-parameterized diversity profiles (alpha 0 to 5), which included the Shannon (alpha 1) and Simpson (alpha 2) indices. The tcR package was used to compute combinatorial TRB VJ usage, and cohorts were compared on this usage by principal component analysis with ade4. GLIPH clustering of TCRbeta CDR3s was carried out on cohort pairs matched by age and read depth, and cluster frequencies were compared by Wilcoxon test. After the reads were reprocessed by TCRdb, one entry was made per CDR3 protein sequence, with no DNA. The authors' filters were not applied to this entry. This sample's table has entries for several thousand distinct CDR3 sequences. The ten largest make up just under 55% of the sample.

Comments on this clonotype: Its antigen remains undetermined.

TRB amplification used about 0.25 ug of peripheral blood genomic DNA, 30,000 to 40,000 genome equivalents, per sample. The same data also contributed to another study, on T cell repertoires in aging, cancer and after chemotherapy. Per that second paper: The donors fell into six age groups ranging from 30 or younger to 70 or older, and each group had at least three individuals. In the hematological group, paired pre- and post-chemotherapy samples were obtained from chronic lymphocytic leukemia patients treated with fludarabine- or bendamustine-based regimens. The complete dataset included approximately 10 million TCR reads. Significantly lower blood TCR diversity and higher clonality were observed in untreated patients with hematological or solid cancers than in age-matched healthy donors. Declining TCR diversity with age in healthy donors was mainly explained by loss of richness; in cancer patients, loss of evenness also contributed. In both cancer cohorts, the median generation probability rose over the chemotherapy interval, which suggests that the repertoire was reconstituted through rebound thymic output. The authors noted that the repertoire data do not allow conclusions about immunological memory after chemotherapy. Hematological cancer patients had infiltration of lymphoid organs, and this infiltration may itself impair thymic emigration or peripheral T cell expansion. To examine immunoaging and T cell reconstitution after chemotherapy, the study profiled TCR beta repertoires in peripheral blood from healthy donors and cancer patients. The cohort comprised around 220 cancer patients, some 90 with hematological and around 120 with solid cancers, plus 95 healthy donors as a reference group. TRB sequences were processed with MiXCR versions 2.12 and 3.0.5. The repertoire metrics were Shannon diversity, evenness, clonality (defined as one minus evenness), and alpha-parameterized diversity profiles covering alpha 0 to 5. The IGoR algorithm was used to compute generation probabilities of clones in paired pre- and post-chemotherapy samples.

Sequences were obtained from peripheral blood. The sequence came from a human donor with chronic lymphocytic leukemia. The donor label of this sample is uncertain.

The CDR3 region: CASRPQSGYTF. The V and J genes are TRBV28 and TRBJ1-2. CDR1 and CDR2 are drawn from the germline V gene: MDHEN, SYDVKM. The CDR3 runs 11 amino acids, cysteine and phenylalanine included. No DNA has been recorded.